What follows describes a single T cell receptor beta chain. Its target is not known. Germline V lookup: CDR1 SNHLY, CDR2 FYNNEI. J lost 6 bases, V lost 6 bases, and 7 bases had no gene match. The CDR3 covers 13 residues. This specimen comes from a study of OX40 agonist ivuxolimab in advanced cancers. Study overall: It was ivuxolimab, an agonistic anti-OX40 (CD134) antibody, that patients were treated with. Broader study findings: Both blood CD4+ and CD8+ T cells showed clonal growth by week 6 at 0.1 to 3.0 mg/kg. In the 0.1-3.0 mg/kg groups, partial responders showed among the lowest expansion.

This table comes from immunoSEQ multiplex PCR, and its TCRdb copy is limited to in-frame clones, with some not included. The profile covers roughly 64,000 clones, with roughly 82% appearing a single time and 2% to 3% taken by the ten largest. Sampled blood was obtained at baseline, cycle 4 day 1, and cycle 7 day 1. The input for sequencing was CD4+ or CD8+ T cells sorted from blood, taken in a trial of the OX40 agonist ivuxolimab. The genes are TRBV2 and TRBJ2-7; 8 positions agree with TRBD1. This TCR was sampled from an adult with an advanced solid tumor such as melanoma, head and neck, liver or kidney cancer. The CDR3 DNA reads TGTGCCAGCAGCGCCGGACAGGGTACCGAGCAGTACTTC. Translating it yields CASSAGQGTEQYF.